This T cell receptor beta chain was recorded in a study of CD8+ T cells in alopecia areata. cDNA prepared by RNA extraction and subsequent reverse transcription served as the template for sequencing. The assay was immunoSEQ multiplex PCR, and TCRdb's table has in-frame clones only and misses some. The sample lists roughly 200,000 clones, roughly 62% occurring once. As for treatment: oral pan-JAK inhibitor, 5-10 mg twice daily. It was from PBMCs that CD4+ and CD8+ T cells were sorted. V lost 2 bases and J 2 bases, leaving 14 bases between the germline ends. The CDR3 length is 16 residues. CDR1 and CDR2 from the germline V gene are SGHTA and FQGNSA. A few counts support this clone.

This receptor was taken from a human donor with alopecia areata. V gene TRBV7-2 combines with J gene TRBJ2-3; the D gene could be TRBD1 or TRBD2 (5 bases each). The input for sequencing was CD8+ T cells sorted from blood, taken at week 24, from a patient treated with tofacitinib. CDR3 residues: CASSLIWGSPTDTQYF. The CDR3 DNA is TGTGCCAGCAGCTTAATATGGGGGAGTCCCACAGATACGCAGTATTTT.